The clone carrying this T cell receptor (beta chain) was counted once. These data belong to a study of blood T cell repertoires in COVID-19. As handled by the study authors: From reference gene primer amplification, estimates of nucleated cell counts were derived. Sequencing used immunoSEQ multiplex PCR; TCRdb keeps in-frame clones, though not all of them. The V and J calls and clone size come from that table; D and trimming were worked out from the DNA. The profile shows some 150,000 clones, roughly 90% of them singletons. Those enrolled, adults aged about 18 to 95 years, came from 20 to 25 US areas. The source of this sequence is a woman in her twenties or thirties with acute COVID-19. The source material was PBMCs or T cells enriched from blood (not recorded which).

The CDR3 region is CASSPGTRNTEAFF. The DNA for the CDR3 is TGTGCCAGCTCCCCCGGGACAAGGAACACTGAAGCTTTCTTT. The chain has TRBV18 and TRBJ1-1; possible D gene TRBD1, 6 bases. Germline CDR1 is KGHSH and CDR2 is LQKENI. V shed 6 bases and J shed 1 base, with 12 bases lying between them. This CDR3 spans 14 amino acids. The entire variable domain, with the rest obtained from reference TRBV18 and TRBJ1-1, is as follows: NAGVMQNPRHLVRRRGQEARLRCSPMKGHSHVYWYRQLPEEGLKFMVYLQKENIIDESGMPKERFSAEFPKEGPSILRIQQVVRGDSAAYFCASSPGTRNTEAFFGQGTRLTVV.